This T cell receptor beta chain was sequenced in a study of radiation and T cells in renal cell carcinoma. Study-wide context: Nephrectomy followed 15 Gy stereotactic body radiation by 4 weeks.

Sample time point: blood 2 weeks post-SBRT. The treatment was: 15 Gy SBRT to primary tumor, nephrectomy 4 weeks later. Blood was sampled at baseline, 2 weeks and 4 weeks after SBRT. The patient's renal cell carcinoma had clear cell pathology. The assay was immunoSEQ multiplex PCR, and TCRdb's table has in-frame clones only and misses some. The table records some 120,000 clones, about 81% of them present only once. The germline gives CDR1 SGHTA, CDR2 FQGTGA. This CDR3 is built from 13 residues. V was shortened by 0 bases and J by 11 bases, with 13 bases between the two germline ends. The genes are TRBV7-3 and TRBJ1-1; D is unresolved. This specimen was blood, taken from a patient whose treatment included radiotherapy and nephrectomy. The TCR originated in a woman aged 55-69 years with renal cell carcinoma. DNA of the CDR3: TGTGCCAGCAGCTTAACTAGGGAGGGAGTTGCTTTCTTT. Its protein is CASSLTREGVAFF.